This T cell receptor (beta chain) is drawn from a study of shared clonotypes between healthy human individuals. Study details: In total, the donors were a couple of women and a few men aged 18 to 49. The study's findings and limits: With several donors compared, 4.5% to 6.5% of naive CD4 clonotypes were shared. Some clonotypes were shared by all four sorted-subset donors, while others were not shared. The non-shared ones had lower generation probabilities than the shared ones.

Profiled with immunoSEQ multiplex PCR; TCRdb holds only in-frame clones, not every one. The sample has more than 2 million clones, 90% to 97% seen once. As regards this clone: Its antigen is not known.

Sequenced material: naive CD4+ T cells sorted from blood. Noted subset: CD45RA+ positively selected. This TCR derives from a young man in good health.

For the CDR3, the DNA is TGTGCCAGCAGTTTCGAGGCGGGAGGGCCCTCGAGCTACGAGCAGTACTTC. Translated, it gives CASSFEAGGPSSYEQYF. This chain joins TRBV27 and TRBJ2-7, with 9 positions matching TRBD2. V trimming: 3 bases; J trimming: 3 bases; junction bases outside the gene matches: 12. Germline CDR1 is MNHEY and CDR2 is SMNVEV (reference sequence). The CDR3 runs to 17 residues.